Below, one TCR beta chain is given with its context. Its antigen is as yet unknown. Germline lookup yields CDR1 SGHRS and CDR2 YFSETQ. V gave up 0 bases and J gave up 10 bases; unmatched junction bases: 9. The CDR3 contains 16 residues. Caucasian individuals from Russia who were healthy and aged 6 to 90 acted as donors. The draw of peripheral blood yielded around 10 milliliters from each donor. The authors ran a second PCR of roughly 7 to 11 cycles using a sample-barcoded 5' primer and a J-beta primer mix. Any given sample supplied a minimum of 2.5 million CDR3-containing paired-end reads. TCRdb itself ran the 5' RACE reads through MiXCR, one entry per CDR3 protein. The sample shows over a million distinct CDR3 sequences, about 43% of them seen only once. These data belong to a study of blood T cells in healthy people across ages. Study outcomes and limitations: Long-lived donors exceeded aged donors in naive CD4+ cells and diversity.

The receptor comes from a woman under 30 in good health. Sequencing input: blood. The chain has TRBV5-1 and TRBJ2-1; 11 bases match TRBD2. The CDR3 nucleotides are TGCGCCAGCAGCTTGGAGGTGCCTAGCGGGGGGCAAGAGCAGTTCTTC. Amino acid sequence: CASSLEVPSGGQEQFF.